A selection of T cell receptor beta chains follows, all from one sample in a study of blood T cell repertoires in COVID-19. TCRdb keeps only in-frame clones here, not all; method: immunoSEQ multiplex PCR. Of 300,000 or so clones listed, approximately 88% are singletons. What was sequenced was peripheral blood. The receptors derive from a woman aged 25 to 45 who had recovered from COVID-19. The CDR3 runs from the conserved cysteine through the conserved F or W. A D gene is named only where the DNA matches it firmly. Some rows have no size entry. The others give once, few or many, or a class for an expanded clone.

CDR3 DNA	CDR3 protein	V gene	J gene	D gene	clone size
TGTGCCAGCAGACCGGACAGGGGGCGTAATGAAAAACTGTTTTTT	CASRPDRGRNEKLFF	TRBV7-2	TRBJ1-4	TRBD1	.
TGTGCCAGCAGTGTGGGGGCGGAGGGCAATCAGCCCCAGCATTTT	CASSVGAEGNQPQHF	TRBV2	TRBJ1-5	.	.
TGCGCCAGCAGCTTGCCCGGACAGGGCACAGATACGCAGTATTTT	CASSLPGQGTDTQYF	TRBV5-1	TRBJ2-3	TRBD1	once
TGTGCCAGCTCTCGTCCCGGCAGGGTGGATGGCTACACCTTC	CASSRPGRVDGYTF	TRBV18	TRBJ1-2	.	.
TGTGCCAGCAGTACCAGGGTTTCACCCCTCCACTTT	CASSTRVSPLHF	TRBV28	TRBJ1-6	.	.
TGCAGTGCTCGTGGGGGCCCCAATGAAAAACTGTTTTTT	CSARGGPNEKLFF	TRBV20-1	TRBJ1-4	.	.
TGCAGCGCCCTCGACAGCCCCAACACTGAAGCTTTCTTT	CSALDSPNTEAFF	TRBV29-1	TRBJ1-1	.	.
TGTGCCAGCAGTGACCAGACTGAGAGGGGGATCCATGGCTACACCTTC	CASSDQTERGIHGYTF	TRBV6-4	TRBJ1-2	.	.
TGTGCCAGCAGTTCCGACACGGGACAGGAAGGTACTGAAGCTTTCTTT	CASSSDTGQEGTEAFF	TRBV28	TRBJ1-1	TRBD1	.
TGTGCCAGCAGCTTAGATCTTGACAGCTCGCGAAATGAGCAGTTCTTC	CASSLDLDSSRNEQFF	TRBV11-3	TRBJ2-1	.	.
TGTGCCAGCAGTTCACCCGGACTAGACCCCAACAATGAGCAGTTCTTC	CASSSPGLDPNNEQFF	TRBV28	TRBJ2-1	TRBD2	.
TGTGCCAGCAGTGAAGTGCACAGGACAGGATTACTAGAGACCCAGTACTTC	CASSEVHRTGLLETQYF	TRBV6-1	TRBJ2-5	TRBD1	.
TGCGCCAGCAGCCATCCCCGACAGGGGTCCGGGGAGCTGTTTTTT	CASSHPRQGSGELFF	TRBV4-1	TRBJ2-2	TRBD1	.
TGTGCCCGACGAGGTGGACAGGGAGGGACAGATACGCAGTATTTT	CARRGGQGGTDTQYF	TRBV30	TRBJ2-3	.	once
TGTGCCAGCAGCACCACCACCGGGACAGGGTTCGGTGGCTACACCTTC	CASSTTTGTGFGGYTF	TRBV7-2	TRBJ1-2	TRBD1	.
TGTGCCAGCAGCGGACGGTTTTCGGGGGCCTACGAGCAGTACTTC	CASSGRFSGAYEQYF	TRBV5-4	TRBJ2-7	.	.
TGTGCCAGCAGCTTAGGACAGGGCTCTTATGGCTACACCTTC	CASSLGQGSYGYTF	TRBV7-9	TRBJ1-2	TRBD1	.
TGCGCCAGCAGCCAGGGGACAGCGGGTACGGGCGAGCAGTACTTC	CASSQGTAGTGEQYF	TRBV4-1	TRBJ2-7	.	.
TGTGCCAGCAGTTATCGGGACAGAAGCTCCTACAATGAGCAGTTCTTC	CASSYRDRSSYNEQFF	TRBV6-2/TRBV6-3	TRBJ2-1	TRBD1	.
TGTGCCAGCAGCTGGGGGACAGGACAGCCCCAGCATTTT	CASSWGTGQPQHF	TRBV5-4	TRBJ1-5	TRBD1	.
TGTGCCAGCAGCGTAGCTGGACAGGGAAGAGGAAACACCATATATTTT	CASSVAGQGRGNTIYF	TRBV9	TRBJ1-3	TRBD1	.
TGTGCCAGCAGCCAAGGTACAGTCTCTGGAAACACCATATATTTT	CASSQGTVSGNTIYF	TRBV3-1/TRBV3-2	TRBJ1-3	.	.
TGTGCCAGCAGTTATAAAGCGGGGAGGAGGAATGAGCAGTTCTTC	CASSYKAGRRNEQFF	TRBV6-6	TRBJ2-1	TRBD2	.
TGTGCCAGCAGCCCCAGGGTTGATGAAGCTTTCTTT	CASSPRVDEAFF	TRBV7-9	TRBJ1-1	.	.
TGTGCCAGCATCGAAGGACAGGGGAACACTGAAGCTTTCTTT	CASIEGQGNTEAFF	TRBV2	TRBJ1-1	TRBD1	once
TGTGCCAGCAGCTTACTACCGTATAATGAAAAACTGTTTTTT	CASSLLPYNEKLFF	TRBV7-9	TRBJ1-4	.	.
TGTGCCAGCAGCTTAGGACCCCGGGAATCCAACTATGGCTACACCTTC	CASSLGPRESNYGYTF	TRBV7-2	TRBJ1-2	.	once
TGCGCCAGCAGCCAGTCTCCTAGGACAGATACGCAGTATTTT	CASSQSPRTDTQYF	TRBV4-3	TRBJ2-3	.	.
TGTGCCAGCAGCTTGAGTAACAAGAACTATGGCTACACCTTC	CASSLSNKNYGYTF	TRBV5-6	TRBJ1-2	.	.
TGTGCCAGCAGCTACGGGCCAGGGTACAATCAGCCCCAGCATTTT	CASSYGPGYNQPQHF	TRBV5-4	TRBJ1-5	.	.
TGTGCCAGCAATTTGGGCGTAAAAGCCTACGAGCAGTACTTC	CASNLGVKAYEQYF	TRBV28	TRBJ2-7	.	.
TGTGCCAGCAGCTTACAGCAAGAGACCCAGTACTTC	CASSLQQETQYF	TRBV5-8	TRBJ2-5	.	.
TGTGCCAGCAGCTTGAACCGGGACACAATTCTCTTTAACTATGGCTACACCTTC	CASSLNRDTILFNYGYTF	TRBV7-2	TRBJ1-2	.	once
TGTGCCAGCGGGGCCTTCGGGGAGCTGTTTTTT	CASGAFGELFF	TRBV2	TRBJ2-2	.	.
TGCGCCAGCAGCTTGGACAGGGGGCAGGATAATTCACCCCTCCACTTT	CASSLDRGQDNSPLHF	TRBV5-1	TRBJ1-6	TRBD1	.
TGTGCCAGTAGTATAGGGGGGCCTTACAGCTTCAATCAGCCCCAGCATTTT	CASSIGGPYSFNQPQHF	TRBV19	TRBJ1-5	.	.
TGTGCCAGCAGCTTAACCCGGGACAGGGGTGACGAGCAGTACTTC	CASSLTRDRGDEQYF	TRBV7-2	TRBJ2-7	TRBD1	few
TGCAGTGCTAGTGAGCCAGGGGCCATTTACGAGCAGTACTTC	CSASEPGAIYEQYF	TRBV20-1	TRBJ2-7	.	.
TGCAGCGTTGAAGATCTTCGGGGGAACACTGAAGCTTTCTTT	CSVEDLRGNTEAFF	TRBV29-1	TRBJ1-1	.	.
TGTGCCAGCAGCTCACGGACAGGGGACTATGGCTACACCTTC	CASSSRTGDYGYTF	TRBV28	TRBJ1-2	TRBD1	.
TGTGCCAGCAGCTTAGGGAGGGGTGCTGAGCAGTTCTTC	CASSLGRGAEQFF	TRBV7-2	TRBJ2-1	.	.
TGTGCCAGCAGGGACGATACAGGGTTGGGTCAGCCCCAGCATTTT	CASRDDTGLGQPQHF	TRBV2	TRBJ1-5	.	.
TGTGCCAGCAGCGTAGCTGCGGATACGCAGTATTTT	CASSVAADTQYF	TRBV9	TRBJ2-3	.	.
TGTGCCAGCCGGAGGGACACTGAAGCTTTCTTT	CASRRDTEAFF	TRBV28	TRBJ1-1	.	.
TGTGCCAGCAGCTCGCAGGGGGCCGAGACCCAGTACTTC	CASSSQGAETQYF	TRBV5-6	TRBJ2-5	TRBD1	once
TGTGCCAGCAGCCAAGGACAGACAACTAATGAAAAACTGTTTTTT	CASSQGQTTNEKLFF	TRBV14	TRBJ1-4	.	.
TGTGCCAGCAGTTACTCGAGCTCTGGAAACACCATATATTTT	CASSYSSSGNTIYF	TRBV6-5	TRBJ1-3	.	.
TGTGCCAGCAGTGAAGGGACAGCTGAAGCTTTCTTT	CASSEGTAEAFF	TRBV2	TRBJ1-1	.	.
TGTGCCAGCAGTGAAGCGACTGACTTTCTTAACTACAATGAGCAGTTCTTC	CASSEATDFLNYNEQFF	TRBV6-1	TRBJ2-1	.	.
TGTGCCAGCAGAGCCCTCCCGACAGGGGCCATGGCTTACACCTTC	CASRALPTGAMAYTF	TRBV9	TRBJ1-2	TRBD1	.
TGCGCCAGCAGCTTGGATGGGGGGTATCAGCCCCAGCATTTT	CASSLDGGYQPQHF	TRBV5-1	TRBJ1-5	.	once
TGCGCCAGCAACTCCGGGGGGCTGAATGAGCAGTTCTTC	CASNSGGLNEQFF	TRBV5-1	TRBJ2-1	.	.
TGTGCCAGCAGCTCCATGGGGGGACGGCAAGAGACCCAGTACTTC	CASSSMGGRQETQYF	TRBV11-2	TRBJ2-5	.	.
TGCGCCAGCAGCCCAGCCTACGGCGGTGAGCAGTACTTC	CASSPAYGGEQYF	TRBV5-1	TRBJ2-7	.	.
TGTGCCAGCAGTCGGGACAGAGCCTACGAGCAGTACTTC	CASSRDRAYEQYF	TRBV2	TRBJ2-7	TRBD1	once
TGTGCCAGCTCACCACGGGGGCCTGAAGCTTTCTTT	CASSPRGPEAFF	TRBV18	TRBJ1-1	.	.
TGTGCCAGCAGGTTGACTAGCGGGGGCCCCAATGAGCAGTTCTTC	CASRLTSGGPNEQFF	TRBV11-2	TRBJ2-1	TRBD2	.
TGTGCCAGCAGTAATGATGGGGGGGTCAATCAGCCCCAGCATTTT	CASSNDGGVNQPQHF	TRBV6-2/TRBV6-3	TRBJ1-5	.	.
TGTGCCAGCAGCTACAGACAGGGGACGGGAGAGACCCAGTACTTC	CASSYRQGTGETQYF	TRBV7-9	TRBJ2-5	TRBD1	.